Here is one T cell receptor (beta chain) with its context. This sample was taken from a study of T cell changes during pregnancy in multiple sclerosis. TCRdb's table, derived via immunoSEQ multiplex PCR, lists solely in-frame clones and lacks some. The sample contains 25,000 to 30,000 clones, under 90% of which appear only once. The trim removed 5 bases at V and 3 bases at J, leaving 4 bases unmatched. Germline CDR1 is SEHNR and CDR2 is FQNEAQ (reference sequence). The CDR3 has 14 residues. Material: CD8+ T cells from peripheral blood mononuclear cells, obtained after pregnancy. The source of this sequence is a female donor with multiple sclerosis, enrolled in a pregnancy study. The rearrangement joins TRBV7-9 to TRBJ2-7, with 10 bases matching TRBD1. CDR3 DNA: TGTGCCAGCAGCCCCCGGACAGGGGGCTACGAGCAGTACTTC. This codes for CASSPRTGGYEQYF.